What follows are 14 T cell receptor beta chains derived from one specimen sequenced in a study of T cells after yellow fever vaccination. TCRdb recomputed calls from the 5' RACE reads with MiXCR, one row per CDR3 protein. The sample consists of around 320,000 distinct CDR3 sequences, approximately 4.5% of them appearing once. The source material was PBMCs, sampled 15 days after the yellow fever booster vaccination. These receptors were obtained from a man aged 18-30 years who received the YFV17D yellow fever vaccine.

The CDR3 loop is CASNREGQGEQYV. Here the CDR3 DNA reads TGTGCCAGCAATCGGGAGGGGCAAGGCGAGCAGTACGTC. The V and J genes are TRBV2 and TRBJ2-7; TRBD2 matches 8 bases. The CDR3 contains 13 residues. From germline, CDR1 is SNHLY and CDR2 FYNNEI. Germline trimming cut 7 bases from V and 6 bases from J; bases unmatched to any gene: 8.

The sample holds a few counts of this clonotype. The chain links TRBV20-1 to TRBJ2-1; the match to TRBD2 covers 13 bases. CDR3 length: 18 amino acids. J lost 5 bases, V lost 3 bases, and 13 bases had no gene match. Germline lookup yields CDR1 DFQATT and CDR2 SNEGSKA (reference sequence). CDR3 DNA sequence: TGCAGTGCTAGCCTCCTGACTAGCGGGGGGTCGAGTAACAATGAGCAGTTCTTC. Its protein is CSASLLTSGGSSNNEQFF.

The table lists this clonotype with many counts. This sequence joins TRBV28 and TRBJ1-1; the D gene is possibly TRBD1 (5 bases). The CDR3 is made up of 14 amino acids. V lost 8 bases, J lost 5 bases, and 18 bases lay in between. Germline CDR1 reads MDHEN; CDR2 reads SYDVKM. CDR3 loop: CASLISGGWTEAFF. The CDR3 DNA reads TGTGCCAGCCTCATTTCCGGGGGATGGACTGAAGCTTTCTTT.

V is TRBV11-2 and J is TRBJ2-3, with D perhaps being TRBD1 or TRBD2 (6 bases each). V shed 5 bases and J shed 4 bases, with 16 bases lying between them. The CDR3 runs 15 residues. The V gene's germline CDR1 is SGHAT and CDR2 FQNNGV. The chain's CDR3 is CASSPSPRGPDTQYF. CDR3 coding DNA: TGTGCCAGCAGCCCCAGCCCCCGGGGGCCAGATACGCAGTATTTT.

Many counts were recorded for this clonotype. V gene TRBV6-2 or TRBV6-3 combines with J gene TRBJ1-4; no clear D gene. V gave up 5 bases and J gave up 6 bases, with 7 bases separating them. From germline, CDR1 is MNHEY and CDR2 SVGEGT. The CDR3 covers 12 residues. The CDR3 coding sequence is TGTGCCAGCAGTCCCGGGGATGAAAAACTGTTTTTT. Encoded protein: CASSPGDEKLFF.

This clonotype was observed a few times. The chain couples TRBV5-4 to TRBJ2-7, with TRBD1 as a possible D gene (5 bases). V lost 0 bases and J lost 1, with 8 bases in between. CDR1 and CDR2 from the germline V gene are SGHNT and YYREEE (reference sequence). There are 14 residues in the CDR3. Written as DNA, the CDR3 is TGTGCCAGCAGCTTGGTGACAGCATCCTACGAGCAGTACTTC. As protein: CASSLVTASYEQYF.

Only a few counts were recorded for this clonotype. V gene TRBV24-1 combines with J gene TRBJ2-3; TRBD1 is a possible D gene (6 bases). The V and J ends lost 3 bases and 6 bases respectively, with 15 bases between them. The germline CDR1 and CDR2 sequences are KGHDR and SFDVKD. This CDR3 contains 15 residues. The CDR3 DNA is TGTGCCACCAGTGATACCAGGGGCCCCGGGGATACGCAGTATTTT. This codes for CATSDTRGPGDTQYF.

This clonotype has at least ten counts. The chain couples TRBV10-3 to TRBJ2-5; D is unresolved. The length of the CDR3 is 12 residues. Trimming left V 2 bases short and J 3 bases short, with 4 bases between. From germline, CDR1 is ENHRY and CDR2 SYGVKD. The CDR3 here is CAISEGKETQYF. Written as DNA, the CDR3 is TGTGCCATCAGTGAGGGAAAAGAGACCCAGTACTTC.

The CDR3 loop is CASSWGRRFGGGYTF. CDR3 in DNA: TGTGCCAGCAGTTGGGGACGGCGTTTCGGTGGAGGCTACACCTTC. This chain joins TRBV12-3 or TRBV12-4 and TRBJ1-2, with D possibly matching TRBD1 (5 bases). V dropped 4 bases and J dropped 8 bases, with 20 bases sitting between them. This CDR3 comprises 15 residues.

This clonotype was found many times. This chain joins TRBV4-2 and TRBJ2-7; maybe TRBD1 (5 bases). CDR1 and CDR2 (germline): LGHNA, YNFKEQ. CDR3 length equals 14 residues. Trimming took off 0 bases at V and 2 bases at J, with 8 bases between the two ends. The CDR3 spells CASSQDRVAYEQYF. For the CDR3, the DNA is TGTGCCAGCAGCCAAGACAGGGTCGCCTACGAGCAGTACTTC.

This clonotype was seen repeatedly, ten times or more. This chain connects TRBV29-1 to TRBJ2-1, with D perhaps matching TRBD2 (6 bases). The CDR3 consists of 14 residues. Germline lookup yields CDR1 SQVTM and CDR2 ANQGSEA. V was cut by 6 bases and J by 0 bases, with 12 bases left in between. For the CDR3, the DNA is TGCAGCGTCAACGGGGGAAGCTCCTACAATGAGCAGTTCTTC. Translation gives CSVNGGSSYNEQFF.

This clonotype showed up many times. This chain links TRBV15 with TRBJ1-4; maybe TRBD1 (6 bases). The CDR3 runs 14 residues. Germline assignment: CDR1 LNHNV and CDR2 YYDKDF (reference sequence). Trimming took 0 bases from V and 6 from J, leaving 8 bases between them. The CDR3 region has the DNA TGTGCCACCAGCAGAGACAGGGGATATGAAAAACTGTTTTTT. Protein sequence: CATSRDRGYEKLFF.

The chain recombines TRBV18 with TRBJ2-1; 9 bases agree with TRBD2. The junction had 8 bases not matched to a gene; V was cut back by 6 bases and J by 5 bases. Germline loops: CDR1 KGHSH, CDR2 LQKENI. The CDR3 loop spans 15 amino acids. CDR3 bases: TGTGCCAGCTCGCTTAGCGGGGGCCACGACAATGAGCAGTTCTTC. Translating it yields CASSLSGGHDNEQFF.

The chain couples TRBV7-2 to TRBJ1-6; D call uncertain. Looked up from germline, CDR1 is SGHTA and CDR2 is FQGNSA. This CDR3 has 15 residues. Trimming cost V 5 bases and J 10 bases, with 18 bases left between them. This CDR3 is CASSLLLGLGSPLHF. As DNA, the CDR3 is TGTGCCAGCAGCCTGTTGTTGGGGTTGGGATCACCCCTCCACTTT.